This T cell receptor beta chain is drawn from a study of T cell changes during pregnancy in multiple sclerosis. Produced via immunoSEQ multiplex PCR; TCRdb's table is partial and in-frame only. This table holds about 83,000 clones, over 80% found once. Germline trimming cut 4 bases from V and 2 bases from J; bases unmatched to any gene: 9. The CDR3 length is 17 residues. Germline assignment: CDR1 MGHRA and CDR2 YSYEKL. Sequenced material: PBMCs, taken in the first trimester of pregnancy. This TCR derives from a female donor in good health, serving as a control in a pregnancy study. Some clones in this sample may be carry-over from other donors' samples. V is TRBV4-1 and J is TRBJ2-4; 9 bases align to TRBD2. CDR3 in amino acids: CASSLGGAGGSKNIQYF. In DNA, the CDR3 is TGCGCCAGCAGCCTTGGTGGGGCGGGGGGGTCCAAAAACATTCAGTACTTC.